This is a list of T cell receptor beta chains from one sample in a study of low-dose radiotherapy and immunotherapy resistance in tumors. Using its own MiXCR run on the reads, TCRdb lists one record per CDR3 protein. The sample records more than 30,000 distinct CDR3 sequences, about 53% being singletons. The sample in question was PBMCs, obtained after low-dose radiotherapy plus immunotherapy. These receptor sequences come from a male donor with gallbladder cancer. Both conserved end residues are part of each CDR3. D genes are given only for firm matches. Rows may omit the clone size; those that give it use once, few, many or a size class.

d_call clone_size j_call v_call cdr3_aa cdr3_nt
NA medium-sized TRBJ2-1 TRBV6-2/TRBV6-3 CASRPEKTGLLNEQFF TGTGCCAGCAGACCAGAGAAGACAGGTCTACTAAATGAGCAGTTCTTC
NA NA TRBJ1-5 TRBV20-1 CSARKGNQPQHF TGCAGTGCTAGAAAAGGAAATCAGCCCCAGCATTTT
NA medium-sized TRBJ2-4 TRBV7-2 CASSLTRGAKNIQYF TGTGCCAGCAGTCTAACTCGGGGGGCCAAAAACATTCAGTACTTC
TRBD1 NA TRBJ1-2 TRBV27 CASSPRGTGGTYGYTF TGTGCCAGCAGTCCCCGTGGCACAGGGGGAACCTATGGCTACACCTTC
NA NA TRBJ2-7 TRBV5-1 CASSRSGSYEQYF TGCGCCAGCAGTCGTAGCGGTTCCTACGAGCAGTACTTC
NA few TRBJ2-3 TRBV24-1 CATSGQSVTDTQYF TGTGCCACCAGCGGACAGTCTGTCACAGATACGCAGTATTTT
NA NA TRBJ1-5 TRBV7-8 CASSLVGDQPQHF TGTGCCAGCAGCTTAGTAGGGGATCAGCCCCAGCATTTT
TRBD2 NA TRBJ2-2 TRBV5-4 CARSWRSGSGTGELFF TGTGCCCGCAGCTGGCGTAGCGGGAGCGGCACCGGGGAGCTGTTTTTT
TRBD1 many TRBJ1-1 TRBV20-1 CSATDRGNTEAFF TGCAGTGCAACCGACAGGGGGAACACTGAAGCTTTCTTT
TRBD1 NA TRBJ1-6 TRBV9 CASSAAGGSSPLHF TGTGCCAGCAGCGCGGCAGGGGGGAGTTCACCCCTCCACTTT
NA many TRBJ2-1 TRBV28 CASVPGAYNEQFF TGTGCCAGCGTCCCAGGGGCGTACAATGAGCAGTTCTTC
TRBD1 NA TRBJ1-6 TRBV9 CASSPTGDNSPLHF TGTGCCAGCAGCCCGACAGGGGATAATTCACCCCTCCACTTT